One and the same sample provided the 10 T cell receptor beta chains below, sequenced in a study of T cells in Graves' hyperthyroidism and ophthalmopathy. Amplified regions were TCR beta CDR3 sequences from RNA transcripts. TCR CDR3 underwent first-round RT-PCR with the HTBI primer set. In TCRdb, the multiplex PCR reads were re-called with MiXCR into one record per CDR3 protein. Of approximately 330,000 distinct CDR3 sequences listed, roughly 15% are singletons. The sequencing input was blood. The receptors come from a woman aged 40 to 50 with Graves' ophthalmopathy.

This sequence joins TRBV9 and TRBJ2-5; a weak D match, TRBD2 (5 bases). The CDR3 has 14 residues. V gave up 3 bases and J gave up 0 bases, with 9 bases separating them. Germline CDR1 SGDLS, CDR2 YYNGEE. The CDR3 DNA reads as TGTGCCAGCAGCGCGTGGCGGGACCAAGAGACCCAGTACTTC. It yields the protein CASSAWRDQETQYF. The full variable domain, completed using reference TRBV9 and TRBJ2-5, is DSGVTQTPKHLITATGQRVTLRCSPRSGDLSVYWYQQSLDQGLQFLIQYYNGEERAKGNILERFSAQQFPDLHSELNLSSLELGDSALYFCASSAWRDQETQYFGPGTRLLVL.

This clonotype appeared a few times. The chain uses TRBV28 and TRBJ2-3, with D possibly being TRBD2 (5 bases). Germline V gives CDR1 MDHEN, CDR2 SYDVKM. The CDR3 is 13 amino acids. Trimming left V 5 bases short and J 6 bases short, with 12 bases between. The CDR3 nucleotides are TGTGCCAGCAGTGCCAGCGGAATCGATACGCAGTATTTT. Protein sequence: CASSASGIDTQYF.

This clonotype has ten or more counts. The chain uses TRBV6-1 and TRBJ2-7, with TRBD1 matching 7 bases. V was pared by 4 bases and J by 13 bases, with 7 bases of the junction left unmatched. The CDR3 consists of 11 residues. Germline loops: CDR1 MNHNS, CDR2 SASEGT. CDR3 sequence reads: CASSVGTACYF. The CDR3 DNA sequence: TGTGCCAGCAGTGTCGGGACAGCTTGTTACTTC.

V and J are TRBV15 and TRBJ2-7; 9 nucleotides match TRBD1. The CDR3 loop spans 15 amino acids. Losses at the gene ends were 3 bases for V and 6 bases for J; bases not matched to a gene: 9. Germline loops: CDR1 LNHNV, CDR2 YYDKDF (reference sequence). The CDR3, as DNA: TGTGCCACCAGCAGGGGACCGGGACAGGGTTCCGAGCAGTACTTC. Translating it yields CATSRGPGQGSEQYF.

The chain is built from TRBV3-1 and TRBJ2-5; 11 positions match TRBD2. This CDR3 spans 17 amino acids. Germline-derived CDR1 and CDR2 are LGHDT and YNNKEL (reference sequence). V gave up 1 base and J gave up 2 bases; unmatched junction bases: 6. In DNA, the CDR3 is TGTGCCAGCAGCCAAGCGGCTAGCGGGGGGAGTCAAGAGACCCAGTACTTC. As protein: CASSQAASGGSQETQYF.

This clonotype was picked up a small number of times. The V call is TRBV11-2, the J call TRBJ2-7, with TRBD2 matching over 9 bases. Germline-derived CDR1 and CDR2 are SGHAT and FQNNGV. After removal of 8 bases from V and 6 bases from J, the junction contained 8 bases not matched to a gene. The CDR3 contains 13 residues. The CDR3 DNA reads as TGTGCCAGCGTGATGGCGGGAGGGCTCGAGCAGTACTTC. This gives the protein CASVMAGGLEQYF.

V is TRBV28 and J is TRBJ2-2, with TRBD1 matching 8 bases. The CDR3 spans 16 residues. Germline V gives CDR1 MDHEN, CDR2 SYDVKM. J gave up 3 bases and V 4 bases, and 7 bases lay outside the gene matches. The DNA of the CDR3 is TGTGCCAGCAGTTCCTTGGACAGGGTACACACCGGGGAGCTGTTTTTT. It is translated as CASSSLDRVHTGELFF.

This clonotype was observed at least ten times. The rearrangement uses TRBV6-1 and TRBJ2-4, with D tentatively TRBD2 (5 bases). Germline V lookup: CDR1 MNHNS, CDR2 SASEGT. CDR3 length: 14 residues. Deletions cut 0 bases from V and 8 bases from J, with 11 bases between. The CDR3 spells CASSEAGSQDIQYF. As DNA, the CDR3 is TGTGCCAGCAGTGAAGCGGGGAGCCAGGACATTCAGTACTTC.

The chain has TRBV7-9 and TRBJ2-7; 14 bases are shared with TRBD2. J gave up 4 bases and V 3 bases, and 8 bases lay outside the gene matches. This CDR3 has 17 residues. The germline V gene has CDR1 SEHNR and CDR2 FQNEAQ (reference sequence). The CDR3 is CASSLGLAGVRTYEQYF. CDR3 DNA: TGTGCCAGCAGCTTGGGACTAGCGGGAGTCAGGACTTACGAGCAGTACTTC.

About this clonotype itself: A much larger clone lies a single base off, so this may be a read error. The V gene is TRBV6-8, the J gene TRBJ1-1; no clear D. Germline V gene lookup returns CDR1 MNHGY and CDR2 SAAAGT. The CDR3 runs 11 residues. In nucleotides, the CDR3 is TGTGTCAGCCGGCAGAACACTGAAGCTTTCTTT. Translation gives CVSRQNTEAFF.